One sample yielded the 10 T cell receptor beta chains listed below, sequenced in a study of CD8 T cells in ankylosing spondylitis. One entry per CDR3 protein, called by TCRdb with MiXCR from the 5' RACE reads. Of around 330,000 distinct CDR3 sequences listed, under 14% are singletons. The sequenced sample was blood, either unsorted or a sorted T cell fraction (not recorded which). The receptors shown here come from a female donor with ankylosing spondylitis or in good health (not recorded which).

This clonotype was counted ten times or more. The CDR3 DNA sequence: TGTGCCAGCAGTTCGCCCCCCGACAGGGTACCGGCTTCACCCCTCCACTTT. Its protein product is CASSSPPDRVPASPLHF. The V and J genes are TRBV27 and TRBJ1-6, with 7 bases lining up with TRBD1. In germline, CDR1 is MNHEY, CDR2 SMNVEV (reference sequence). The V gene end was trimmed by 4 bases and the J gene end by 9 bases; junction bases not matched to a gene: 15. The CDR3 extends over 17 amino acids.

This clonotype was recorded at least ten times. CDR3 sequence (DNA): TGTGCCAGCAGCTTCGACAGGGAAACTAATGAAAAACTGTTTTTT. This translates into CASSFDRETNEKLFF. The rearrangement joins TRBV7-9 to TRBJ1-4; 7 positions agree with TRBD1. Looked up from germline, CDR1 is SEHNR and CDR2 is FQNEAQ (reference sequence). CDR3 length: 15 residues. V shed 3 bases, J shed 1 base, and the junction held 2 bases outside the gene matches.

In regard to this clonotype: Possible read error: a much larger clone is one base away. This chain joins TRBV5-1 and TRBJ1-2; no clear D. Germline assignment: CDR1 SGHRS and CDR2 YFSETQ. The CDR3 spans 14 residues. V was pared by 5 bases and J by 7 bases, with 18 bases between. The CDR3 spells CASRPQASTCGYTF. CDR3 sequence (DNA): TGCGCCAGCAGACCTCAGGCATCCACCTGTGGCTACACCTTC.

This clonotype was seen at least ten times. The chain uses TRBV20-1 and TRBJ1-4; D ambiguous. Between the trimmed V and J ends, which lost 4 bases and 0 bases, there was a span of 9 bases. Germline V gives CDR1 DFQATT, CDR2 SNEGSKA (reference sequence). The CDR3 totals 14 residues. The CDR3 DNA is TGCAGTGCTACCAGCTTTTCAACTAATGAAAAACTGTTTTTT. Encoded protein: CSATSFSTNEKLFF.

This clonotype was seen at least ten times. In DNA form, the CDR3 reads TGCGCCAGCAGCTTGGTGGGACAGGGGCTTGAAGCTTTCTTT. Encoded protein: CASSLVGQGLEAFF. This chain uses TRBV5-1 with TRBJ1-1; 10 bases are a match to TRBD1. Trimming removed 0 bases from V and 7 bases from J; junction bases left unmatched: 3. The CDR3 totals 14 residues. Germline CDR1 and CDR2: SGHRS and YFSETQ.

This chain joins TRBV6-1 and TRBJ1-6; perhaps TRBD1 as D (6 bases). This CDR3 comprises 14 residues. Germline lookup yields CDR1 MNHNS and CDR2 SASEGT. Trimming pared 6 bases from V and 14 bases from J, leaving 20 bases between. CDR3 amino acids: CASSGDTFFGALHF. The CDR3, as DNA: TGTGCCAGCAGCGGGGACACGTTCTTCGGGGCCCTCCACTTT.

This clonotype came up many times. V usage is TRBV27 and J usage is TRBJ2-4; D is perhaps TRBD2 (5 bases). CDR3 size: 13 residues. Germline lookup yields CDR1 MNHEY and CDR2 SMNVEV (reference sequence). Deletions cut 5 bases from V and 2 bases from J, with 7 bases between. The CDR3 DNA reads TGTGCCAGCAGTCCCGGGACCAAAAACATTCAGTACTTC. Encoded protein: CASSPGTKNIQYF.

This clonotype was found many times. The rearrangement uses TRBV2 and TRBJ2-7, with D unclear. V lost 4 bases and J lost 1, with 5 bases in between. The CDR3 contains 12 residues. Per germline, CDR1 SNHLY and CDR2 FYNNEI. The CDR3 DNA reads as TGTGCCAGCAGTGTTGGGTCCTACGAGCAGTACTTC. As protein: CASSVGSYEQYF.

The rearrangement joins TRBV6-2 or TRBV6-3 to TRBJ2-7, with a weak D call TRBD2 (6 bases). The V end was cut by 8 bases, the J end by 1 base, with 15 bases between. Germline-derived CDR1 and CDR2 are MNHEY and SVGEGT. The CDR3 runs 14 residues. Here the CDR3 DNA reads TGTGCCAGCGGCCGACTAGGGGTTTCCTACGAGCAGTACTTC. Encoded protein: CASGRLGVSYEQYF.

Remarks on this clonotype: An end of the junction differs from the germline gene, which may be a read error. This rearrangement joins TRBV20-1 to TRBJ2-1, with 7 nucleotides matching TRBD2. The CDR3 extends over 16 amino acids. Germline CDR1 DFQATT, CDR2 SNEGSKA (reference sequence). The CDR3 is CCARDRGGGARDEQFF. The CDR3 DNA sequence: TGCTGTGCTAGAGATCGGGGCGGGGGTGCGAGGGATGAGCAGTTCTTC.